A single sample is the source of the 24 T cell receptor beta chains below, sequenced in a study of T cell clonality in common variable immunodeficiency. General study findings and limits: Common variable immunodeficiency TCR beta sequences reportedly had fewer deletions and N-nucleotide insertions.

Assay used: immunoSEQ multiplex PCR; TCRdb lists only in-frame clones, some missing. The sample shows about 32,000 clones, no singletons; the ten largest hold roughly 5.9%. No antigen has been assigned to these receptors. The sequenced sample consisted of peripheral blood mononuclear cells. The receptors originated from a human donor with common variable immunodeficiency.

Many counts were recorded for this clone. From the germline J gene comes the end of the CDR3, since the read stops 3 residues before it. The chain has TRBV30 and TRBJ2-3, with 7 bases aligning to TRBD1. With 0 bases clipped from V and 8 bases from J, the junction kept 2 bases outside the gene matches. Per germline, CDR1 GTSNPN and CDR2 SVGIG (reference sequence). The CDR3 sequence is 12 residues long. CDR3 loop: CAWSVGDSTQYF. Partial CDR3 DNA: TGTGCCTGGAGTGTAGGGGACAGTACG.

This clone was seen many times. The covered CDR3 bases are TGCAGTGCTAGAGTTCGGGGTTTGGGCTACGAG. This translates into CSARVRGLGYE. The entire CDR3 protein reads CSARVRGLGYEQYF. This chain joins TRBV20-1 and TRBJ2-7; perhaps TRBD2 as D (5 bases). Read data end 3 residues before the CDR3 end; the end is taken from the germline J gene. The CDR3 loop spans 14 amino acids. Between the trimmed V and J ends, which lost 1 base and 3 bases, there was a span of 13 bases. CDR1 and CDR2 (germline): DFQATT, SNEGSKA (reference sequence).

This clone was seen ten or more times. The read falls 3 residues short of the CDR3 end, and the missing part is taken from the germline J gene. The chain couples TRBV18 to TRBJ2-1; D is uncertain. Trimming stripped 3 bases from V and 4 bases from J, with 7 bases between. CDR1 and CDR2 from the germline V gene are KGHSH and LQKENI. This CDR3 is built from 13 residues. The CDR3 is CASSPTLYNEQFF. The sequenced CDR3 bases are TGTGCCAGCTCACCCACGCTATACAATGAG.

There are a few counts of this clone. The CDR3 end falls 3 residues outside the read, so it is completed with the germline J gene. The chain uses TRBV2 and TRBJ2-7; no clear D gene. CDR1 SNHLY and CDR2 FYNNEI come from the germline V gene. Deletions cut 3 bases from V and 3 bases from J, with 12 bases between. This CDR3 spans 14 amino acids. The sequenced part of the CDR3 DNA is TGTGCCAGCAGTGAGACACCACGATTCTACGAG. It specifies CASSETPRFYE. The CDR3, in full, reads CASSETPRFYEQYF.

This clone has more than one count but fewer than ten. CDR3 bases read: TGTGCCAGTAGTCGGCCGGTGGGCGATCAAGAGACC. It yields the protein CASSRPVGDQET. The entire CDR3 protein is CASSRPVGDQETQYF. The chain carries TRBV19 and TRBJ2-5; D remains unclear. The read terminates 3 residues ahead of where the CDR3 ends, so the germline J gene completes it. V lost 5 bases, J lost 2 bases, and 15 bases lay in between. The V gene's germline CDR1 is LNHDA and CDR2 SQIVND (reference sequence). This CDR3 spans 15 amino acids.

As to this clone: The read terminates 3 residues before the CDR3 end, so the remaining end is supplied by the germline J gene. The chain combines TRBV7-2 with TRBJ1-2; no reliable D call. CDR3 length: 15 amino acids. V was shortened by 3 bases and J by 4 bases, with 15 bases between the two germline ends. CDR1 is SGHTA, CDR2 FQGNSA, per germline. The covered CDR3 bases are TGTGCCAGCAGCTTCCCAGGTGGTTTGGGCTATGGC. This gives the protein CASSFPGGLGYG. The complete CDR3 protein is CASSFPGGLGYGYTF.

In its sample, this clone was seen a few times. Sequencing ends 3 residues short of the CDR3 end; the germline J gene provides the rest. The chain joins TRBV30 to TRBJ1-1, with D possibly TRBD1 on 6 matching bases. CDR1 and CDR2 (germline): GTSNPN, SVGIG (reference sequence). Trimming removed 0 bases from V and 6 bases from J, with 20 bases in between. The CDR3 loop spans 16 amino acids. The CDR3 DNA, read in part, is TGTGCCTGGAGTGTCTCTTATGGGGGCAATCTCGCTGAA. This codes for CAWSVSYGGNLAE. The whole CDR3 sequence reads CAWSVSYGGNLAEAFF.

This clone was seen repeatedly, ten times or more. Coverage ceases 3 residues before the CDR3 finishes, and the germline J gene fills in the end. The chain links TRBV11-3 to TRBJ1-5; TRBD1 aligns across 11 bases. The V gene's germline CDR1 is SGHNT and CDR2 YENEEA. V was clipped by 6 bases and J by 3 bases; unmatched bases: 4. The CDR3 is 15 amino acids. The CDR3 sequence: CASSRDRGDNQPQHF. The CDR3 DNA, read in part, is TGTGCCAGCAGTAGGGACAGGGGGGACAATCAGCCC.

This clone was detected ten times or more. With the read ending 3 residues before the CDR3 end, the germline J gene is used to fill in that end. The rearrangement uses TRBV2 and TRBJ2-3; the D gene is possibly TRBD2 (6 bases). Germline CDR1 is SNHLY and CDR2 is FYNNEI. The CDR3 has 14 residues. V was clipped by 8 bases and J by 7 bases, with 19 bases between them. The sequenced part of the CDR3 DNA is TGTGCCAGCTCCGAAGGGTCGCGGGGTTATACG. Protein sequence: CASSEGSRGYT. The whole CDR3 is CASSEGSRGYTQYF.

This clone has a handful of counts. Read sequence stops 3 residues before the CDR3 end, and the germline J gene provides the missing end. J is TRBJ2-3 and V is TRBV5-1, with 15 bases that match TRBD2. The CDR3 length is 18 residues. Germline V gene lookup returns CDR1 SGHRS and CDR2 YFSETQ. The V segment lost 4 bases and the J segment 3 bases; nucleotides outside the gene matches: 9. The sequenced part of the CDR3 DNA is TGCGCCAGCAGCAGTGGACTAGCGGGGGGGGAGAAGACAGATACG. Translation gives CASSSGLAGGEKTDT. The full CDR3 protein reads CASSSGLAGGEKTDTQYF.

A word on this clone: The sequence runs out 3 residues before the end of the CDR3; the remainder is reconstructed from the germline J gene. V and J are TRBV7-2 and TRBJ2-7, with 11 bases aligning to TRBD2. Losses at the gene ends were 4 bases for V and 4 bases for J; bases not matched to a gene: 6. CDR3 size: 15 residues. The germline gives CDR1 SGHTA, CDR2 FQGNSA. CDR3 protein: CASSSSGTSGYEQYF. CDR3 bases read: TGTGCCAGCAGCTCCTCCGGGACTAGCGGTTACGAG.

The CDR3 sequence is CAWSVRQETQYF. The part of the CDR3 DNA that was read is TGTGCCTGGAGTGTAAGGCAAGAGACC. The chain employs TRBV30 and TRBJ2-5; D is uncertain. The sequence runs out 3 residues before the end of the CDR3; the remainder is reconstructed from the germline J gene. V was shortened by 0 bases and J by 2 bases, with 4 bases between the two germline ends. The CDR3 runs to 12 residues. CDR1 and CDR2 from the germline V gene are GTSNPN and SVGIG (reference sequence).

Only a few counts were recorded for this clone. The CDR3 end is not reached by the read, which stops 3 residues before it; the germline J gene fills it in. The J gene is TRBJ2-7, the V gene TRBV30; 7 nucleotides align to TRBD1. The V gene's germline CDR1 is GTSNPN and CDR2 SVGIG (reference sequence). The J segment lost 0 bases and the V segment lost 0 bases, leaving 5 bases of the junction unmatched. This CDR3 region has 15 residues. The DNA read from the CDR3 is TGTGCCTGGAGTGTAGGGTGGGACAGCTCCTACGAG. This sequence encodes CAWSVGWDSSYE. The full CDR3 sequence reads CAWSVGWDSSYEQYF.

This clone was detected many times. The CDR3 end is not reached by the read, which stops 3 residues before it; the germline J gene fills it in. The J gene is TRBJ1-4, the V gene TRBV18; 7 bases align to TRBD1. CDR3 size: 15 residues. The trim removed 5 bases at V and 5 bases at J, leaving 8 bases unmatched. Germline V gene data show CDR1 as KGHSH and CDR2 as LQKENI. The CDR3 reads CASSSNSDRNEKLFF. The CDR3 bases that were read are TGTGCCAGCTCATCTAATTCGGACAGGAATGAAAAA.

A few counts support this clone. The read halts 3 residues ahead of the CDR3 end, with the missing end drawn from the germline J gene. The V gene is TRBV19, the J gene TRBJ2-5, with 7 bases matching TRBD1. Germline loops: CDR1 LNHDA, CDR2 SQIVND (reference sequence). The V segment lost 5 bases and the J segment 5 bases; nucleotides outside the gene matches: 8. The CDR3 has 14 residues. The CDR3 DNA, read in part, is TGTGCCAGTAGTCCGGGACAGAATGGGGAGACC. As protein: CASSPGQNGET. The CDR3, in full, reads CASSPGQNGETQYF.

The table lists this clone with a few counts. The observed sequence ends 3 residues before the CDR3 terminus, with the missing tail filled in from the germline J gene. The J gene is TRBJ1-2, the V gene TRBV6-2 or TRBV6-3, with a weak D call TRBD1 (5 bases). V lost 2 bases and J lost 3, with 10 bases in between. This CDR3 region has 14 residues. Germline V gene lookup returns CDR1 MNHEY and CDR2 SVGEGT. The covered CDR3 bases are TGTGCCAGCAGTTACAAAGGGGATCACTATGGC. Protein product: CASSYKGDHYG. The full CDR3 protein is CASSYKGDHYGYTF.

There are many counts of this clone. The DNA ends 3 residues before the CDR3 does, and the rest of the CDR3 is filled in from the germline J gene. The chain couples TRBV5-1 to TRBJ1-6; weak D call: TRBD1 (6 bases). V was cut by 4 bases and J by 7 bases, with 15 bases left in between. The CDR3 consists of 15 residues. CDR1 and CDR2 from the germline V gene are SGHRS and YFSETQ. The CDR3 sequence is CASSRDGQRNSPLHF. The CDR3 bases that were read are TGCGCCAGCAGCCGTGACGGACAGAGGAATTCACCC.

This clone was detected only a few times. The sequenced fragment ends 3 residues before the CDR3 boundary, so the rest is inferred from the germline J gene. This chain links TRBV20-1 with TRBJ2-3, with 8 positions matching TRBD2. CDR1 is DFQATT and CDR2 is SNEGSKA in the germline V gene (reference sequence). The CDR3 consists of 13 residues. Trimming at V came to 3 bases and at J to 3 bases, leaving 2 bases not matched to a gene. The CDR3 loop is CSASLAGTDTQYF. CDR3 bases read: TGCAGTGCTAGTTTAGCGGGGACAGATACG.

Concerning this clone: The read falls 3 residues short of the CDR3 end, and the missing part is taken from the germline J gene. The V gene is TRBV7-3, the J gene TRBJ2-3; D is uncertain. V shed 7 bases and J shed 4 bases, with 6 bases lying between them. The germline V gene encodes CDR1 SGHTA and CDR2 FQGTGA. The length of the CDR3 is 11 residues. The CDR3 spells CASTDSDTQYF. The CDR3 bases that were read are TGTGCCAGCACCGACTCAGATACG.

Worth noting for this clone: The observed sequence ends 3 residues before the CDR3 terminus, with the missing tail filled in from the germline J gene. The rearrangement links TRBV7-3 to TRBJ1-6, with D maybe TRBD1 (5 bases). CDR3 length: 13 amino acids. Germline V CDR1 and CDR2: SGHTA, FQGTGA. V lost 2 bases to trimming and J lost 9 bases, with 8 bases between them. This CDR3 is CASSLQGISPLHF. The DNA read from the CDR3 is TGTGCCAGCAGCTTACAGGGTATTTCACCC.

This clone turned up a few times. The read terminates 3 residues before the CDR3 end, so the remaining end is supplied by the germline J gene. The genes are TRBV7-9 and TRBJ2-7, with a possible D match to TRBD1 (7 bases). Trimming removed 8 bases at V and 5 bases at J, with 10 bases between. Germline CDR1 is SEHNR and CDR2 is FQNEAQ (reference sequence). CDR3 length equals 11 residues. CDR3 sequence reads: CASQGGNEQYF. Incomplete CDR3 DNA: TGTGCCAGCCAGGGGGGAAACGAG. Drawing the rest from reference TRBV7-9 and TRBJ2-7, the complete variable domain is DTGVSQNPRHKITKRGQNVTFRCDPISEHNRLYWYRQTLGQGPEFLTYFQNEAQLEKSRLLSDRFSAERPKGSFSTLEIQRTEQGDSAMYLCASQGGNEQYFGPGTRLTVT.

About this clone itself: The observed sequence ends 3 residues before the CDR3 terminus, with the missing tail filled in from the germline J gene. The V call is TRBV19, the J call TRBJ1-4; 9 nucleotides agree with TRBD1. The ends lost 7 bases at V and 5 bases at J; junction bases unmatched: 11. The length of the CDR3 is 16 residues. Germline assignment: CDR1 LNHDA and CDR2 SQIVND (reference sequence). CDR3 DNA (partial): TGTGCCAGTACCCCAGAACGGACAGGGGCGAATGAAAAA. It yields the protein CASTPERTGANEK. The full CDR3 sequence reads CASTPERTGANEKLFF.

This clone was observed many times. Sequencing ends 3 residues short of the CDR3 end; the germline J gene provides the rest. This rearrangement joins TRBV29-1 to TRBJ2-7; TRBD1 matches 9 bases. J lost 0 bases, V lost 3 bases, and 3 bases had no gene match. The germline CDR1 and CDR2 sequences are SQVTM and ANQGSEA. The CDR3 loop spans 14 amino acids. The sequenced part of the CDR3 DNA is TGCAGCGTTGAGGGGACAGGGAACTCCTACGAG. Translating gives CSVEGTGNSYE. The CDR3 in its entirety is CSVEGTGNSYEQYF.

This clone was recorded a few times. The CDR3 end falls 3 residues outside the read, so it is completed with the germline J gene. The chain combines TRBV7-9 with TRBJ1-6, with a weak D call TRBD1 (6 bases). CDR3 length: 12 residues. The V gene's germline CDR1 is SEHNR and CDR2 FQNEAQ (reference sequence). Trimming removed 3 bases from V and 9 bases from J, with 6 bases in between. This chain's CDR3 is CASSLDSSPLHF. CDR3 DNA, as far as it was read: TGTGCCAGCAGCTTGGACAGTTCACCC. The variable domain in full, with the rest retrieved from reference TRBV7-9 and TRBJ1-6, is DTGVSQNPRHKITKRGQNVTFRCDPISEHNRLYWYRQTLGQGPEFLTYFQNEAQLEKSRLLSDRFSAERPKGSFSTLEIQRTEQGDSAMYLCASSLDSSPLHFGNGTRLTVT.